These 7 T cell receptor beta chains originate from one sample sequenced in a study of graft-versus-host responses after intestinal transplantation. Generated by immunoSEQ multiplex PCR, the TCRdb table keeps only in-frame clones and is missing some. The top ten clones hold less than 5% of a sample with tens of thousands of clones, almost 90% of them seen once. No cognate antigen is known for these TCRs. The sample in question was unstimulated CD8+ T cells sorted from spleen or lymph node cells, obtained before transplant. These receptors were taken from a human donor who was the organ donor for an intestinal transplant.

This clone was counted a single time. The chain carries TRBV11-2 and TRBJ2-1, with a weak D call TRBD2 (7 bases). V dropped 5 bases and J dropped 9 bases, with 26 bases sitting between them. The germline CDR1 and CDR2 sequences are SGHAT and FQNNGV. The CDR3 is 17 amino acids. CDR3 residues: CASSLLSGRGPFGEQFF. Written as DNA, the CDR3 is TGTGCCAGCAGCCTCCTATCGGGGCGGGGGCCCTTCGGTGAGCAGTTCTTC.

The chain employs TRBV6-1 and TRBJ1-5; TRBD1 agrees at 7 bases. The CDR3 covers 13 residues. Losses at the gene ends were 7 bases for V and 7 bases for J; bases not matched to a gene: 7. Germline V gene data show CDR1 as MNHNS and CDR2 as SASEGT. CDR3: CASKTGEGQPQHF. Here the CDR3 DNA reads TGTGCCAGCAAAACAGGGGAAGGGCAGCCCCAGCATTTT.

This clone is a singleton in its sample. The chain combines TRBV10-1 with TRBJ2-3; unclear D gene. With 2 bases removed from V and 0 bases from J, the gap between germline ends came to 9 bases. Looked up from germline, CDR1 is WNHNN and CDR2 is SYGVQD (reference sequence). The CDR3 runs 15 residues. The DNA for the CDR3 is TGCGCCAGCAGTGAGCTGGTCGGTAGCACAGATACGCAGTATTTT. This gives the protein CASSELVGSTDTQYF.

The gene calls are TRBV7-8 and TRBJ1-2; D might be TRBD1 (5 bases). V lost 2 bases to trimming and J lost 4 bases, with 17 bases between them. This CDR3 region has 16 residues. CDR1 and CDR2 from the germline V gene are SGHVS and FQNEAQ. The CDR3 loop is CASSLPMQGASYGYTF. CDR3 nucleotide sequence: TGTGCCAGCAGCTTACCCATGCAGGGTGCGAGCTATGGCTACACCTTC. Full variable domain (missing parts from reference TRBV7-8 and TRBJ1-2): GAGVSQSPRYKVAKRGQDVALRCDPISGHVSLFWYQQALGQGPEFLTYFQNEAQLDKSGLPSDRFFAERPEGSVSTLKIQRTQQEDSAVYLCASSLPMQGASYGYTFGSGTRLTVV.

The CDR3 bases are TGTGCCAGCAGTTTATCGGCGGGGGAGATCACAGATACGCAGTATTTT. Its protein is CASSLSAGEITDTQYF. This chain joins TRBV27 and TRBJ2-3; 7 positions match TRBD2. The junction had 5 bases not matched to a gene; V was cut back by 0 bases and J by 2 bases. Per the germline V gene, CDR1 is MNHEY and CDR2 is SMNVEV (reference sequence). CDR3 length: 16 residues.

The chain recombines TRBV2 with TRBJ1-4; tentatively, D is TRBD1 (6 bases). CDR1 is SNHLY and CDR2 is FYNNEI in the germline V gene. V gave up 6 bases and J gave up 16 bases, with 12 bases separating them. The CDR3 sequence is 10 residues long. CDR3 amino acids: CASSGTGQFF. In DNA, the CDR3 is TGTGCCAGCAGCGGAACGGGACAGTTTTTT. Full variable domain (remainder filled in from reference TRBV2 and TRBJ1-4): EPEVTQTPSHQVTQMGQEVILRCVPISNHLYFYWYRQILGQKVEFLVSFYNNEISEKSEIFDDQFSVERPDGSNFTLKIRSTKLEDSAMYFCASSGTGQFFGSGTQLSVL.

V usage is TRBV4-1 and J usage is TRBJ1-1; D is possibly TRBD1 (5 bases). The CDR3 length is 15 residues. From germline, CDR1 is MGHRA and CDR2 YSYEKL. Trimming left V 1 base short and J 3 bases short, with 12 bases between. CDR3: CASSQGKTGDTEAFF. In DNA, the CDR3 is TGCGCCAGCAGCCAAGGTAAAACAGGTGACACTGAAGCTTTCTTT.